This TCR beta chain is drawn from a study of identical twins. Germline V gene sequence: CDR1 LNHNV, CDR2 YYDKDF (reference sequence). This CDR3 is 16 amino acids long. V was clipped by 0 bases and J by 2 bases; unmatched bases: 4. TCRdb redid the calling of the 5' RACE reads with MiXCR, one entry per CDR3 protein. The sample consists of 100,000 or so distinct CDR3 sequences, around 5.5% of them appearing once. V is TRBV15 and J is TRBJ2-1, with TRBD2 matching 7 bases. The sequenced sample consisted of memory T cells sorted from blood. The TCR was taken from a woman between 50 and 59 years old in good health. Here the CDR3 reads CATSRDKSGTYNEQFF. Written as DNA, the CDR3 is TGTGCCACCAGCAGAGATAAAAGCGGGACCTACAATGAGCAGTTCTTC.